The 27 T cell receptor beta chains below all came from one sample that was sequenced in a study of T-cell reconstitution after alpha-beta-depleted transplantation in children. Preparing the TCRbeta library involved the use of unique molecular identifiers. Each CDR3 protein is one row after TCRdb ran MiXCR on the PCR reads. The sample carries tens of thousands of distinct CDR3 sequences, around 17% recorded once. The sequenced sample was PBMCs, mostly from graft donor cells, obtained 60 days after TCRalphabeta/CD19-depleted stem cell transplant. These receptors all stem from a male patient aged 2-15 years who had a stem cell transplant for acute lymphoblastic leukemia, so the T cells may come from the graft donor.

In this sample, this clonotype turned up many times. The CDR3 DNA reads TGTGCCAGCACCCGTTCGGTTGCAAATGAGCAGTTCTTC. Translating it yields CASTRSVANEQFF. V is TRBV6-2 or TRBV6-3 and J is TRBJ2-1; the D is unclear. There are 13 residues in the CDR3. V gave up 7 bases and J gave up 7 bases, with 14 bases separating them. The germline CDR1 and CDR2 sequences are MNHEY and SVGEGT.

The V call is TRBV29-1, the J call TRBJ2-1, with D perhaps given as TRBD1 or TRBD2 (5 bases each). CDR3 size: 13 residues. V dropped 6 bases and J dropped 2 bases, with 11 bases sitting between them. Germline V gives CDR1 SQVTM, CDR2 ANQGSEA. The CDR3 bases are TGCAGCGTGGGGGAGTGGCCCTACAATGAGCAGTTCTTC. As protein: CSVGEWPYNEQFF.

This clonotype was seen more than once but under ten times. The chain uses TRBV4-3 and TRBJ2-1, with D perhaps TRBD2 (6 bases). Germline V gene sequence: CDR1 LGHNA, CDR2 YSLEER. Trimming removed 1 base from V and 3 bases from J, with 13 bases in between. The CDR3 is made up of 16 amino acids. The CDR3 loop is CASSQVLSGLYNEQFF. In DNA form, the CDR3 reads TGCGCCAGCAGCCAAGTCCTTAGCGGCCTCTACAATGAGCAGTTCTTC.

This clonotype was detected ten times or more. Written as DNA, the CDR3 is TGTGCCAGCAGCTTAGATACAAGGGGTGGAGAGCAGTACTTC. Encoded protein: CASSLDTRGGEQYF. The J gene is TRBJ2-7, the V gene TRBV7-9, with D possibly TRBD1 on 5 matching bases. Trimming cost V 1 base and J 7 bases, with 14 bases left between them. The CDR3 spans 14 residues. Germline values: CDR1 SEHNR, CDR2 FQNEAQ (reference sequence).

This clonotype was picked up many times. V gene TRBV18 combines with J gene TRBJ2-7, with 7 bases matching TRBD1. From germline, CDR1 is KGHSH and CDR2 LQKENI. There are 13 residues in the CDR3. Losses at the gene ends were 8 bases for V and 0 bases for J; bases not matched to a gene: 4. DNA of the CDR3: TGTGCCAGCGACGCAGGGGGCTCCTACGAGCAGTACTTC. Its protein product is CASDAGGSYEQYF.

This clonotype turned up a few times. The chain is built from TRBV27 and TRBJ2-5; 7 bases match TRBD2. CDR1 MNHEY and CDR2 SMNVEV come from the germline V gene (reference sequence). V was clipped by 5 bases and J by 6 bases; unmatched bases: 15. The CDR3 extends over 16 amino acids. CDR3 protein: CASSPRTLGGRKTQYF. CDR3 nucleotide sequence: TGTGCCAGCAGTCCCCGGACTTTGGGCGGGAGAAAGACCCAGTACTTC.

This clonotype was detected ten times or more. The chain employs TRBV28 and TRBJ2-2, with D possibly matching TRBD2 (6 bases). Looked up from germline, CDR1 is MDHEN and CDR2 is SYDVKM. The V end lost 6 bases, the J end lost 1 base, and 12 bases lay between the germline ends. The CDR3 runs to 15 residues. CDR3 DNA sequence: TGTGCCAGCAGGCGGGAAGGAATGAACACCGGGGAGCTGTTTTTT. It yields the protein CASRREGMNTGELFF.

This chain connects TRBV4-1 to TRBJ1-5; 7 bases map to TRBD1. The CDR3 loop spans 16 amino acids. Germline assignment: CDR1 MGHRA and CDR2 YSYEKL. The junction had 7 bases not matched to a gene; V was cut back by 1 base and J by 4 bases. As DNA, the CDR3 is TGCGCCAGCAGCCAAGTCTCCGGGACAGTGAATCAGCCCCAGCATTTT. Translating gives CASSQVSGTVNQPQHF.

The V call is TRBV11-2, the J call TRBJ2-1; a possible D gene is TRBD1 (6 bases). CDR3 length equals 13 residues. The germline CDR1 and CDR2 sequences are SGHAT and FQNNGV. The V end was cut by 1 base, the J end by 6 bases, with 7 bases between. Here the CDR3 DNA reads TGTGCCAGCAGCTTAGTAGGGGGCAATGAGCAGTTCTTC. Its translation: CASSLVGGNEQFF.

The chain joins TRBV20-1 to TRBJ2-3, with D perhaps TRBD1 (6 bases). The CDR3 extends over 13 amino acids. Trimming took 3 bases from V and 4 from J, leaving 11 bases between them. Germline V gene data show CDR1 as DFQATT and CDR2 as SNEGSKA (reference sequence). In nucleotides, the CDR3 is TGCAGTGCTAGCGCAGGGGCGCCAGATACGCAGTATTTT. Protein product: CSASAGAPDTQYF.

This clonotype has a handful of counts. DNA of the CDR3: TGTGCCACCAGCAGGACAGGAGGTGAAGCTTTCTTT. It encodes CATSRTGGEAFF. This rearrangement joins TRBV15 to TRBJ1-1; tentative D call: TRBD1 (6 bases). The CDR3 runs to 12 residues. Trimming took off 3 bases at V and 7 bases at J, with 9 bases between the two ends. Germline V lookup: CDR1 LNHNV, CDR2 YYDKDF (reference sequence).

This clonotype has only a few counts. The V and J genes are TRBV7-6 and TRBJ2-3; maybe TRBD1 (7 bases). Looked up from germline, CDR1 is SGHVS and CDR2 is FNYEAQ. V shed 5 bases and J shed 6 bases, with 21 bases lying between them. The CDR3 totals 16 residues. The CDR3 DNA sequence: TGTGCCAGCAGCCCTAGCGTTAGAGGGGGCCGGGATACGCAGTATTTT. Translated, it gives CASSPSVRGGRDTQYF.

This clonotype was picked up one time. This CDR3 is CASSSMTSGSPGGDTQYF. For the CDR3, the DNA is TGTGCCAGCAGCTCGATGACTAGCGGGAGCCCAGGTGGGGATACGCAGTATTTT. The V call is TRBV13, the J call TRBJ2-3; the match to TRBD2 covers 12 bases. V shed 4 bases, J shed 6 bases, and the junction held 14 bases outside the gene matches. Germline V lookup: CDR1 PRHDT, CDR2 FYEKMQ (reference sequence). CDR3 length: 18 residues.

In its sample, this clonotype was seen many times. The gene calls are TRBV24-1 and TRBJ2-1; 10 bases match TRBD2. This CDR3 contains 16 residues. CDR1 KGHDR and CDR2 SFDVKD come from the germline V gene. Trimming cost V 1 base and J 7 bases; bases outside gene matches: 6. DNA of the CDR3: TGTGCCACCAGTGATTTTGGGAGCGGGGGGGCAAATGAGCAGTTCTTC. It encodes CATSDFGSGGANEQFF.

This clonotype was seen only a few times. V gene TRBV7-9 combines with J gene TRBJ1-2; a weak D match, TRBD1 (5 bases). Trimming took off 4 bases at V and 4 bases at J, with 16 bases between the two ends. The CDR3 has 15 residues. Germline CDR1 and CDR2: SEHNR and FQNEAQ (reference sequence). CDR3 bases: TGTGCCAGCAGCTCACAACTGACAGAGCTCTATGGCTACACCTTC. This translates into CASSSQLTELYGYTF.

The J gene is TRBJ2-1, the V gene TRBV3-1; possibly TRBD2 for D (5 bases). Germline CDR1 and CDR2: LGHDT and YNNKEL (reference sequence). This CDR3 contains 14 residues. The V and J ends lost 1 base and 7 bases respectively, with 11 bases between them. This chain's CDR3 is CASSQGNTRNEQFF. The DNA of the CDR3 is TGTGCCAGCAGCCAAGGCAACACTAGGAATGAGCAGTTCTTC.

This clonotype was found many times. The rearrangement uses TRBV11-2 and TRBJ2-1; TRBD2 agrees at 9 bases. Germline V lookup: CDR1 SGHAT, CDR2 FQNNGV. The ends lost 0 bases at V and 5 bases at J; junction bases unmatched: 5. The CDR3 covers 16 residues. The CDR3 here is CASSLDLASGDNEQFF. CDR3 nucleotides: TGTGCCAGCAGCTTAGATCTGGCTAGCGGGGACAATGAGCAGTTCTTC.

This chain connects TRBV5-1 to TRBJ2-1; maybe TRBD2 (5 bases). The CDR3 runs 13 residues. The V end lost 6 bases, the J end lost 3 bases, and 10 bases lay between the germline ends. Germline CDR1 is SGHRS and CDR2 is YFSETQ. Here the CDR3 reads CASTREGYNEQFF. CDR3 nucleotides: TGCGCCAGCACGAGGGAAGGCTACAATGAGCAGTTCTTC. Complete variable domain (other parts from reference TRBV5-1 and TRBJ2-1): KAGVTQTPRYLIKTRGQQVTLSCSPISGHRSVSWYQQTPGQGLQFLFEYFSETQRNKGNFPGRFSGRQFSNSRSEMNVSTLELGDSALYLCASTREGYNEQFFGPGTRLTVL.

This clonotype turned up a few times. The chain joins TRBV7-9 to TRBJ2-4; D gene unclear. The ends were cut back, 3 bases at V and 7 bases at J, with 19 bases in the middle. Germline V gene lookup returns CDR1 SEHNR and CDR2 FQNEAQ (reference sequence). This CDR3 spans 16 amino acids. DNA of the CDR3: TGTGCCAGCAGCTTGGATTTATTAGGCCCACACAACATTCAGTACTTC. This translates into CASSLDLLGPHNIQYF.

This clonotype was detected only a few times. The genes are TRBV14 and TRBJ2-1; no clear D. The CDR3 is 11 amino acids. V was trimmed by 2 bases and J by 9 bases, leaving 5 bases between them. Germline V gene sequence: CDR1 SGHDN, CDR2 FVKESK. CDR3 nucleotide sequence: TGTGCCAGCAGCCAATTCGGTGAGCAGTTCTTC. Protein sequence: CASSQFGEQFF.

This chain uses TRBV24-1 with TRBJ1-6; the D gene is possibly TRBD1 (5 bases). V shed 2 bases and J shed 10 bases, with 17 bases lying between them. The CDR3 runs 16 residues. CDR1 is KGHDR, CDR2 SFDVKD, per germline. CDR3 nucleotides: TGTGCCACCAGTGATTGGAGAGACAGCTTTGTCTCACCCCTCCACTTT. Protein sequence: CATSDWRDSFVSPLHF.

This rearrangement joins TRBV28 to TRBJ1-1, with a weak D call TRBD1 (6 bases). CDR1 and CDR2 from the germline V gene are MDHEN and SYDVKM. V lost 5 bases and J lost 3, with 16 bases in between. The CDR3 runs 15 residues. In DNA, the CDR3 is TGTGCCAGCAGTCCCGCCCGGGGGGCGTACACTGAAGCTTTCTTT. Translated, it gives CASSPARGAYTEAFF.

Note on this clonotype: A much larger clone differs by one base, so this may be a read error. The J gene is TRBJ1-1, the V gene TRBV6-2 or TRBV6-3; 7 bases match TRBD1. CDR1 is MNHEY and CDR2 is SVGEGT in the germline V gene. J was trimmed by 4 bases and V by 6 bases; bases with no gene match: 14. The CDR3 length is 16 residues. This chain's CDR3 is CASRQQWDRESTEAFF. CDR3 coding DNA: TGTGCCAGCAGACAACAATGGGACAGAGAGAGCACTGAAGCTTTCTTT.

The rearrangement links TRBV12-3 or TRBV12-4 to TRBJ1-5; 10 positions match TRBD1. Germline trimming cut 7 bases from V and 4 bases from J; bases unmatched to any gene: 7. The CDR3 has 15 amino acids. The CDR3 is CASTLDRGRNQPQHF. CDR3 nucleotide sequence: TGTGCCAGCACCCTAGACAGGGGGCGGAATCAGCCCCAGCATTTT.

The chain uses TRBV6-5 and TRBJ2-3, with 9 positions matching TRBD2. The J segment lost 8 bases and the V segment lost 1 base, leaving 10 bases of the junction unmatched. The CDR3 totals 16 residues. Looked up from germline, CDR1 is MNHEY and CDR2 is SVGAGI. The CDR3 loop reads CASSYFGGGALSTQYF. In DNA form, the CDR3 reads TGTGCCAGCAGTTACTTTGGCGGGGGGGCATTGAGTACGCAGTATTTT.

The chain couples TRBV20-1 to TRBJ2-7; a possible D gene is TRBD1 (6 bases). This CDR3 region has 14 residues. Germline CDR1 and CDR2: DFQATT and SNEGSKA (reference sequence). V lost 4 bases, J lost 2 bases, and 15 bases lay in between. CDR3 bases: TGCAGTGCTATCCCCGGGACAATGACCTACGAGCAGTACTTC. Translating it yields CSAIPGTMTYEQYF.

This clonotype was detected only a few times. The rearrangement joins TRBV11-3 to TRBJ2-2; possible D gene TRBD2, 6 bases. Germline values: CDR1 SGHNT, CDR2 YENEEA. V gave up 3 bases and J gave up 7 bases, with 21 bases separating them. The CDR3 is 17 residues long. The CDR3: CASSFDLWPGVNGELFF. The CDR3 nucleotides are TGTGCCAGCAGCTTTGATCTATGGCCGGGAGTCAACGGGGAGCTGTTTTTT.